This T cell receptor (beta chain) was sequenced in a study of T cell repertoires in cytomegalovirus infection. TCRdb analysed the reads with MiXCR anew, one entry per CDR3 protein. The table shows under 450,000 distinct CDR3 sequences, with about a third occurring only once. The CDR3 loop spans 13 amino acids. Germline loops: CDR1 SGHTA, CDR2 FQGNSA. On this clonotype itself: No antigen is known for it. Sequence at one end of the junction differs from germline and may be a read error.

The sample was cultured PBMCs, taken from culture after CMV antigen stimulation. This clonotype originated in a human donor in good health (CMV status not recorded). Some clones in this sample may be carry-over from other donors' samples. The chain combines TRBV7-2 with TRBJ1-1; D is uncertain. CDR3 nucleotides: TGTGCCAGAAGCTTAGCACGGAACACTGAAGCTTTCTTT. Protein sequence: CARSLARNTEAFF.